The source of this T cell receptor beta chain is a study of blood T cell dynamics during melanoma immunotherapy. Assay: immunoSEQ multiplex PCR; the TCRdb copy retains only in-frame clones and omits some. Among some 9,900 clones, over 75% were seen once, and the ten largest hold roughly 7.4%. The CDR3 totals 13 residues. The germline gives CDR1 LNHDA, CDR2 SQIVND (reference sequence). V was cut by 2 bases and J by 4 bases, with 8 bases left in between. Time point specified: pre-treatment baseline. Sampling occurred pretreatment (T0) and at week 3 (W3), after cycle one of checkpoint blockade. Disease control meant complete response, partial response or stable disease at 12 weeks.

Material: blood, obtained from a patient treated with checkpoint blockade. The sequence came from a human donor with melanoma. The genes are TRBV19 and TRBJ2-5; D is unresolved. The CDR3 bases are TGTGCCAGTAGTATATCCGGTGGAGAGACCCAGTACTTC. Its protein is CASSISGGETQYF.